This TCR beta chain was captured in a study of T cell responses to AZD1222 COVID-19 vaccine. General study findings and limits: The CD4 TCRs associated with vaccination extended across spike and predominated at 160-218 and 743-854. With two AZD1222 doses given, Spike-specific TCR breadth and depth both rose.

Trimming removed 4 bases from V and 6 bases from J; junction bases left unmatched: 10. CDR3 length: 16 residues. Germline V gene sequence: CDR1 KGHDR, CDR2 SFDVKD. In regard to this clone: No antigen is known for it.

Repertoires were generated with immunoSEQ multiplex PCR, while TCRdb's copy carries only in-frame clones and drops some. The sample consists of around 130,000 clones, around 85% of them appearing once. The TCR originated in an adult in good health. The chain has TRBV24-1 and TRBJ2-3; 9 positions agree with TRBD2. This material consisted of peripheral blood, taken on day 0 of AZD1222 vaccination. The DNA of the CDR3 is TGTGCCACCAGTGACCGAGGGCGGGGGGGGCACGATACGCAGTATTTT. This encodes CATSDRGRGGHDTQYF.